Listed below are T cell receptor beta chains from one sample, sequenced in a study of shared clonotypes between healthy human individuals. Generated by immunoSEQ multiplex PCR, the TCRdb table keeps only in-frame clones and is missing some. This table holds over a million clones, roughly 74% found once. The sample was memory CD4+ T cells from PBMCs. The receptors here all came from a young man in good health. Some clones in this sample may be carry-over from other donors' samples. CDR3s include the opening cysteine and the closing phenylalanine or tryptophan. Clone size is not always given. Where it is, it says once, few, many or a class for expanded clones.

len | j_gene | v_gene | abundance | CDR3aa
15 | TRBJ2-1 | TRBV2 | NA | CASRDREYGVDEQFF
13 | TRBJ1-1 | TRBV5-4 | few | CASSLESRIEAFF
15 | TRBJ1-4 | TRBV28 | NA | CASSYRRATNEKLFF
13 | TRBJ1-1 | TRBV7-9 | NA | CASSERGNTEAFF
16 | TRBJ1-1 | TRBV9 | once | CASSVAGGGSYGRAFF
16 | TRBJ1-1 | TRBV7-9 | NA | CASSSQSGSPNTEAFF
14 | TRBJ2-3 | TRBV7-6 | NA | CASSQPTVADTQYF
13 | TRBJ1-1 | TRBV7-2 | NA | CASSPRVYTEAFF
14 | TRBJ2-4 | TRBV27 | NA | CASSTLDAKNIQYF
15 | TRBJ2-1 | TRBV11-1 | NA | CASSYLAGAGYEQFF
14 | TRBJ2-1 | TRBV7-9 | NA | CASSLTGIYNEQFF
12 | TRBJ1-4 | TRBV7-6 | few | CASSFQGGKLFF
14 | TRBJ2-5 | TRBV6-1 | NA | CASTLIGTLETQYF
16 | TRBJ2-3 | TRBV2 | NA | CASRGGTSGYTDTQYF
15 | TRBJ2-1 | TRBV11-2 | once | CASSDGRALYNEQFF
13 | TRBJ2-2 | TRBV4-1 | NA | CASSQPITGELFF
16 | TRBJ2-3 | TRBV14 | NA | CASSPLGELETDTQYF
11 | TRBJ2-3 | TRBV28 | once | CASRRTDTQYF
17 | TRBJ2-6 | TRBV5-4 | NA | CASSVGQGPSGANVLTF
12 | NA | TRBV30 | NA | CAWSRGTYEQYF
14 | TRBJ1-5 | TRBV6-1 | NA | CASSRVESNQPQHF
15 | TRBJ2-2 | TRBV7-3 | NA | CASSLTTVFTGELFF
13 | TRBJ1-2 | TRBV30 | NA | CAWSGTGYYGYTF
16 | TRBJ2-1 | TRBV4-1 | NA | CASSQESLRPYNEQFF
13 | TRBJ2-7 | TRBV30 | NA | CAWNPDRKHEQYF
12 | TRBJ1-5 | TRBV28 | few | CASSLANQPQHF
13 | TRBJ2-7 | TRBV28 | NA | CASRAQGLYEQYF
15 | TRBJ2-6 | TRBV11-2 | NA | CASSRVISGANVLTF
16 | TRBJ2-7 | TRBV9 | NA | CASSPRTSGHSYEQYF
15 | TRBJ1-1 | TRBV7-9 | NA | CASSLGGTGGTEAFF
12 | TRBJ2-5 | TRBV28 | NA | CASSTRPETQYF
19 | TRBJ2-7 | TRBV10-1 | NA | CASSGPPGPDRGEPVEQYF
14 | TRBJ1-2 | TRBV5-1 | NA | CASSLTGAGYGYTF
12 | TRBJ1-1 | TRBV10-3 | NA | CAISGADTEAFF
15 | TRBJ2-5 | TRBV4-1 | few | CASSPTSGLQETQYF
15 | TRBJ2-5 | TRBV11-3 | NA | CASSTGGRVQETQYF